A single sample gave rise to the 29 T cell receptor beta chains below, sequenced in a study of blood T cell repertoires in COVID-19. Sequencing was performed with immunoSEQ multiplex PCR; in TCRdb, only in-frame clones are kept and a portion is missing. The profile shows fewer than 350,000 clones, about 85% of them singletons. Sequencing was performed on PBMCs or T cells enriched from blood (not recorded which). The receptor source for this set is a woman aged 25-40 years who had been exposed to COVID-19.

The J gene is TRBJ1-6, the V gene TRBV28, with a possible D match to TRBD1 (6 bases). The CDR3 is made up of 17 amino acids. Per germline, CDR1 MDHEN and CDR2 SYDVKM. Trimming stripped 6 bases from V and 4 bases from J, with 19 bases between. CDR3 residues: CASSSPDSSKYNSPLHF. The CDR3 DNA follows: TGTGCCAGCAGCTCCCCGGACAGCTCAAAGTATAATTCACCCCTCCACTTT.

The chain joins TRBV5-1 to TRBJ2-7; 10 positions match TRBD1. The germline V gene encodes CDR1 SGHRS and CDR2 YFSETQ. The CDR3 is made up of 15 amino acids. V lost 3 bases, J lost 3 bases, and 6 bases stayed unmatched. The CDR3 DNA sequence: TGCGCCAGCAGCTCGCAGGGACAGGGGATCTACGAGCAGTACTTC. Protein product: CASSSQGQGIYEQYF.

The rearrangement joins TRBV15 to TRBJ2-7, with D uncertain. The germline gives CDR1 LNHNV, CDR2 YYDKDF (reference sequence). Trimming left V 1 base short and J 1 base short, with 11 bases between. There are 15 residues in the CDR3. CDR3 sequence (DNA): TGTGCCACCAGCAGAGCCCTCGGGTCATCCTACGAGCAGTACTTC. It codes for CATSRALGSSYEQYF.

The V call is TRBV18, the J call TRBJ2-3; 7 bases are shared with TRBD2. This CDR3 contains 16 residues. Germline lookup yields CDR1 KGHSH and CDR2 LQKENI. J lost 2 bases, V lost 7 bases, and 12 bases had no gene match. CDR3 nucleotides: TGTGCCAGCTATCCACGATCTAGCGGTCCCACAGATACGCAGTATTTT. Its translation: CASYPRSSGPTDTQYF.

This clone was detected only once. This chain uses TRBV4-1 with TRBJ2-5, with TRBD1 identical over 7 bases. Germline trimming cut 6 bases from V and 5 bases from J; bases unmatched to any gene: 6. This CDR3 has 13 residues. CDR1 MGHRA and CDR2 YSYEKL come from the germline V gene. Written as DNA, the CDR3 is TGCGCCAGCAGGAGGGGGCCAGAGGAGACCCAGTACTTC. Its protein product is CASRRGPEETQYF.

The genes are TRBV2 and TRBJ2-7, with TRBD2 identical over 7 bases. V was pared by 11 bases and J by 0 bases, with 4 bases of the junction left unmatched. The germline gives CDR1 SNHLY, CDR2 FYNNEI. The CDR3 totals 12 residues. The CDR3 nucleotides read TGTGCCCATGGGACTACCTCCTACGAGCAGTACTTC. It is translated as CAHGTTSYEQYF.

The CDR3 nucleotides read TGTGCCATCAGTGAGTCGTGGAGCTCCTATAATTCACCCCTCCACTTT. Encoded protein: CAISESWSSYNSPLHF. The chain has TRBV10-3 and TRBJ1-6, with D unclear. Germline V CDR1 and CDR2: ENHRY, SYGVKD. The CDR3 totals 16 residues. Trimming stripped 0 bases from V and 0 bases from J, with 6 bases between.

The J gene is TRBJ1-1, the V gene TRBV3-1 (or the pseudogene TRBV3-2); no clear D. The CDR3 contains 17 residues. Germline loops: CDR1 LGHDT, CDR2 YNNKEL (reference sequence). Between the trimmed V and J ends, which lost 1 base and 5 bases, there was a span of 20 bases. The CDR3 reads CASSQGGSLGFWTEAFF. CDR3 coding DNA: TGTGCCAGCAGCCAAGGAGGGTCTTTAGGATTTTGGACTGAAGCTTTCTTT.

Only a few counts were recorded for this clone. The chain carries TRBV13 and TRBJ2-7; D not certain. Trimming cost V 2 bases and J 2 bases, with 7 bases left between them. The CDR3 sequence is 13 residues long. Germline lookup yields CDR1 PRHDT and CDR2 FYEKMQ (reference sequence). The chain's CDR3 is CASSLLGAYEQYF. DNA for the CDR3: TGTGCCAGCAGCTTATTAGGAGCCTACGAGCAGTACTTC.

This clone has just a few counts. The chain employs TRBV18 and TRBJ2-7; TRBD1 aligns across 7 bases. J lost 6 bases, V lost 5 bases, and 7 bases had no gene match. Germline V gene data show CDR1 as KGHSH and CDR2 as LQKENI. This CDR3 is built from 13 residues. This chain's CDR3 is CASSDRENSEQYF. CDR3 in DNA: TGTGCCAGCTCAGACAGGGAGAACAGCGAGCAGTACTTC.

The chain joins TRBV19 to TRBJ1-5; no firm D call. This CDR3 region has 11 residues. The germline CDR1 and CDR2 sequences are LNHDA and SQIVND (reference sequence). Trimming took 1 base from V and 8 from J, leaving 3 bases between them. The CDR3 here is CASSIGEPQHF. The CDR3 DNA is TGTGCCAGTAGTATAGGAGAGCCCCAGCATTTT.

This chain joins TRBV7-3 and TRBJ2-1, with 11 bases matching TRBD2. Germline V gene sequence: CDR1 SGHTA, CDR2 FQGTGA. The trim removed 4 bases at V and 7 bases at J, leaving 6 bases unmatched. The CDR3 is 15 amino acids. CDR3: CASSSTSGGRNEQFF. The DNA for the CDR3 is TGTGCCAGCAGCTCTACTAGCGGGGGACGAAATGAGCAGTTCTTC.

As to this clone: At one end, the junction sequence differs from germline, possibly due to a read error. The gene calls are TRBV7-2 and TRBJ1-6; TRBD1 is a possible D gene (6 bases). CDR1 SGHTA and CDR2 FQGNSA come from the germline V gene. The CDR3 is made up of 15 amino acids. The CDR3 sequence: CVSSLREGQSGALHF. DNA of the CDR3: TGTGTCAGCAGCCTACGGGAGGGTCAATCAGGGGCCCTCCACTTT.

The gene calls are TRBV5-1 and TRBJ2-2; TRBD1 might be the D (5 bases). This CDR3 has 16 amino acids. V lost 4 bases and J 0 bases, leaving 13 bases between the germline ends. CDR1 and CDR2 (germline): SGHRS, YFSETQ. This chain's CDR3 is CASSENYRTNTGELFF. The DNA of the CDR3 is TGCGCCAGCAGCGAAAACTACAGGACGAACACCGGGGAGCTGTTTTTT.

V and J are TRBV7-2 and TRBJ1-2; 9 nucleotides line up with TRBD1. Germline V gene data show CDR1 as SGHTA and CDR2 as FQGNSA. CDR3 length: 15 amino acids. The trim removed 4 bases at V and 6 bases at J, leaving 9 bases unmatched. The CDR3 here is CASSWSSQGANGYTF. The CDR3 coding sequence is TGTGCCAGCAGCTGGAGTTCACAGGGGGCAAATGGCTACACCTTC.

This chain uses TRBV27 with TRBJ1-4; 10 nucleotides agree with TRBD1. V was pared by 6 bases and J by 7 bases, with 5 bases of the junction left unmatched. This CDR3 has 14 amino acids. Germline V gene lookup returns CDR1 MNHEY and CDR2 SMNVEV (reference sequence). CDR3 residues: CASSRGQGVEKLFF. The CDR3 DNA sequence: TGTGCCAGCAGCCGCGGACAGGGGGTTGAAAAACTGTTTTTT.

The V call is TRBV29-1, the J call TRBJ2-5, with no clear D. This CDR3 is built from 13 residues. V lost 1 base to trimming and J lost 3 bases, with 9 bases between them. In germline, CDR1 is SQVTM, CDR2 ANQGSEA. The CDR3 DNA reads TGCAGCGTTGAAGTTTTGTCGGAAGAGACCCAGTACTTC. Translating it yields CSVEVLSEETQYF.

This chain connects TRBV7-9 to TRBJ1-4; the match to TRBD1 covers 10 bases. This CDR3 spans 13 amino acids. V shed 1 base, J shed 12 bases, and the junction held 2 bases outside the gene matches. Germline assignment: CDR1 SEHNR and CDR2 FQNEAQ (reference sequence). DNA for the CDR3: TGTGCCAGCAGCTTAGTGGACAGGGGGGAACTGTTTTTT. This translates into CASSLVDRGELFF.

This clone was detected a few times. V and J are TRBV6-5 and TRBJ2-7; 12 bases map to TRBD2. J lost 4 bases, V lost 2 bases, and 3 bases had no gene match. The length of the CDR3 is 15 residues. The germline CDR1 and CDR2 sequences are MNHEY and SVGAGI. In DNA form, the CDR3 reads TGTGCCAGCAGTTACGACCTAGCGGGGGGGTACGAGCAGTACTTC. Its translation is CASSYDLAGGYEQYF.

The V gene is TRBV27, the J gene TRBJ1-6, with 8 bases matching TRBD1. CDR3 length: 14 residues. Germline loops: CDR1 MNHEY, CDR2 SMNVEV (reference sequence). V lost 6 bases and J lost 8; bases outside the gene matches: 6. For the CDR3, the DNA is TGTGCCAGCAGCCGTGGGACAGGAGATTCACCCCTCCACTTT. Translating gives CASSRGTGDSPLHF.

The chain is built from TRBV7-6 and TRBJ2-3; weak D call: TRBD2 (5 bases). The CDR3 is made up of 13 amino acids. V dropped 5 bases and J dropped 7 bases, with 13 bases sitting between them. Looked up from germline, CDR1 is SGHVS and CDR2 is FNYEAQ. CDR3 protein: CASSGEHTNTQYF. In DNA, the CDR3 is TGTGCCAGCAGCGGGGAGCACACGAATACGCAGTATTTT.

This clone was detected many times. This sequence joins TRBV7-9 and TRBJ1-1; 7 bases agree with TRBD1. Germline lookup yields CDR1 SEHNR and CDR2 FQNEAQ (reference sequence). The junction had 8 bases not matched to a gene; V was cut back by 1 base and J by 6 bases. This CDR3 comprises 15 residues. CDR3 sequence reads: CASSLVGGDWAEAFF. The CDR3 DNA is TGTGCCAGCAGCTTAGTAGGGGGCGATTGGGCTGAAGCTTTCTTT.

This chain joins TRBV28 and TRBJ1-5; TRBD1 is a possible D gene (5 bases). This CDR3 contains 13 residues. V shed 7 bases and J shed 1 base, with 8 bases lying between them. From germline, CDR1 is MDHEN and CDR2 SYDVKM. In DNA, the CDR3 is TGTGCCAGCATAGGGGTGAGCAATCAGCCCCAGCATTTT. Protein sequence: CASIGVSNQPQHF.

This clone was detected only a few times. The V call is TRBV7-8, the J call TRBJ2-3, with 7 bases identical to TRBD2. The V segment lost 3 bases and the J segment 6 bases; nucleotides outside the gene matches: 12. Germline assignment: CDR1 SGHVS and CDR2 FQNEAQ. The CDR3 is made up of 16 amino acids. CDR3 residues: CASSLEWGGVEDTQYF. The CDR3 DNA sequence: TGTGCCAGCAGCTTGGAATGGGGGGGAGTCGAGGATACGCAGTATTTT. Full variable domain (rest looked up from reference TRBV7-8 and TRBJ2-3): GAGVSQSPRYKVAKRGQDVALRCDPISGHVSLFWYQQALGQGPEFLTYFQNEAQLDKSGLPSDRFFAERPEGSVSTLKIQRTQQEDSAVYLCASSLEWGGVEDTQYFGPGTRLTVL.

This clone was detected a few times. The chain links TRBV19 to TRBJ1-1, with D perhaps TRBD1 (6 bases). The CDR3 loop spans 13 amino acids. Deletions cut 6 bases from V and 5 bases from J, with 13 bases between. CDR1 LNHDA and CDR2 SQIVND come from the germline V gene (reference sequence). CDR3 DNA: TGTGCCAGTAGCAAACAGGGACGGACTGAAGCTTTCTTT. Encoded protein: CASSKQGRTEAFF. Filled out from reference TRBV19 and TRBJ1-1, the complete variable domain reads DGGITQSPKYLFRKEGQNVTLSCEQNLNHDAMYWYRQDPGQGLRLIYYSQIVNDFQKGDIAEGYSVSREKKESFPLTVTSAQKNPTAFYLCASSKQGRTEAFFGQGTRLTVV.

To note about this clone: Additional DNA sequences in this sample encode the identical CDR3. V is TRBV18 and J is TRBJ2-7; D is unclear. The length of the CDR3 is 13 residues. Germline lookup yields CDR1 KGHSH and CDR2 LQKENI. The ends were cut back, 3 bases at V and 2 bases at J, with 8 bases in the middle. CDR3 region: CASSPPPAYEQYF. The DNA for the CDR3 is TGTGCCAGCTCACCTCCCCCAGCCTACGAGCAGTACTTC. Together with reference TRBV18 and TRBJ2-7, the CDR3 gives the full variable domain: NAGVMQNPRHLVRRRGQEARLRCSPMKGHSHVYWYRQLPEEGLKFMVYLQKENIIDESGMPKERFSAEFPKEGPSILRIQQVVRGDSAAYFCASSPPPAYEQYFGPGTRLTVT.

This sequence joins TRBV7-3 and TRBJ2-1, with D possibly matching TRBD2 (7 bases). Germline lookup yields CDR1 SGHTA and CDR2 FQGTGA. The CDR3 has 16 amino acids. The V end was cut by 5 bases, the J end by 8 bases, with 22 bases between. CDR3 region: CASSRAAGASIHEQFF. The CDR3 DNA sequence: TGTGCCAGCAGCCGCGCGGCGGGGGCATCTATCCATGAGCAGTTCTTC.

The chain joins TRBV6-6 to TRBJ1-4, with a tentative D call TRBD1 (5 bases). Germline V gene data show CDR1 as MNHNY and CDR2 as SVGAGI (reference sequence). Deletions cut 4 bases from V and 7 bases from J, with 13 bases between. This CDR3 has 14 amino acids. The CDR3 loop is CASSLGGLGEKLFF. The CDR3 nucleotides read TGTGCCAGCAGTTTGGGGGGTTTAGGTGAAAAACTGTTTTTT.

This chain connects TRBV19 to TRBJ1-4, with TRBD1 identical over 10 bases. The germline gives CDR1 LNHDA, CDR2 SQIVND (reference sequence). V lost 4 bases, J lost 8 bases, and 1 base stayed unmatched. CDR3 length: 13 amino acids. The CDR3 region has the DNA TGTGCCAGTAGTAGGGACAGGGGCGAAAAACTGTTTTTT. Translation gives CASSRDRGEKLFF.